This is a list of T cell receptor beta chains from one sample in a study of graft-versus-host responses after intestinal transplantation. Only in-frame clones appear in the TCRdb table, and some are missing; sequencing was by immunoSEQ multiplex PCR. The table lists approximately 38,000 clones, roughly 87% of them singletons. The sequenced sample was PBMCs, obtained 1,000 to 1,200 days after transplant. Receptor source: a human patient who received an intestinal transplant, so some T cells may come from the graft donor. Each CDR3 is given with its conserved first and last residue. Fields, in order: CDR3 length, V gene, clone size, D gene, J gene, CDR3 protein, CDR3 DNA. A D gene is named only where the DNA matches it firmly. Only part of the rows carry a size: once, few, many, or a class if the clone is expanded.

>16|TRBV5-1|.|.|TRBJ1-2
CASSLGWTEGNYGYTF
TGCGCCAGCAGCTTGGGATGGACAGAAGGAAACTATGGCTACACCTTC
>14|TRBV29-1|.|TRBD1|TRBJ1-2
CSVEDGRDRDGYTF
TGCAGCGTTGAAGATGGCCGGGACAGGGACGGCTACACCTTC
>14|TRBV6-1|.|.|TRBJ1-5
CASRATGYNQPQHF
TGTGCCAGCAGGGCCACAGGCTACAATCAGCCCCAGCATTTT
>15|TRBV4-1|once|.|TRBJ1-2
CASSQEGMRNYGYTF
TGCGCCAGCAGCCAAGAGGGTATGCGGAACTATGGCTACACCTTC
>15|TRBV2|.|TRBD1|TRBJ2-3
CASSEGQGVTDTQYF
TGTGCCAGCAGTGAAGGACAGGGAGTTACAGATACGCAGTATTTT
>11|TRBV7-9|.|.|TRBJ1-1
CASSLGREAFF
TGTGCCAGCAGCTTAGGCCGGGAAGCTTTCTTT
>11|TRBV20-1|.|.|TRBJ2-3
CSARVAHTQYF
TGCAGTGCTAGAGTGGCCCATACGCAGTATTTT
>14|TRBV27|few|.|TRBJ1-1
CASSPSRQNTEAFF
TGTGCCAGCAGTCCAAGTAGACAGAACACTGAAGCTTTCTTT
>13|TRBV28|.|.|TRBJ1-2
CASSPLAGGGYTF
TGTGCCAGCAGTCCCCTGGCAGGAGGGGGCTACACCTTC
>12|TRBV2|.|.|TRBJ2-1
CASSGDHGGQFF
TGTGCCAGCAGTGGGGACCACGGGGGGCAGTTCTTC
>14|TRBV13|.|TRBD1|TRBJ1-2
CASGGRGLPYGYTF
TGTGCCAGTGGAGGCAGGGGGCTTCCCTATGGCTACACCTTC
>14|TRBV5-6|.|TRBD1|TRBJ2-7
CASSYDRGGYEQYF
TGTGCCAGCAGCTACGACAGGGGAGGCTACGAGCAGTACTTC
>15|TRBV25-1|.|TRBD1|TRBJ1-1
CASSRQGVGITEAFF
TGTGCCAGCAGTCGCCAGGGGGTGGGGATTACTGAAGCTTTCTTT
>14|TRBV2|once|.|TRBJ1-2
CASSEALLQNGYTF
TGTGCCAGCAGTGAAGCGCTTCTGCAGAATGGCTACACCTTC
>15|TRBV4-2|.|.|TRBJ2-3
CASSQAVSTEGTQYF
TGTGCCAGCAGCCAAGCGGTGTCGACTGAGGGTACGCAGTATTTT
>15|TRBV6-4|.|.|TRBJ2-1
CASSGRAGAAVEQFF
TGTGCCAGCAGTGGCCGAGCGGGTGCCGCTGTGGAGCAGTTCTTC
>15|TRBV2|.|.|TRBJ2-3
CARSQTGLSPDTQYF
TGTGCCAGATCCCAAACGGGACTTTCCCCAGATACGCAGTATTTT
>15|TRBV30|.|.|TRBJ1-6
CAWSVPWGTYSPLHF
TGTGCCTGGAGTGTACCTTGGGGCACGTACTCACCCCTCCACTTT
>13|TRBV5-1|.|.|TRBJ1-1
CASSLVQGTEAFF
TGCGCCAGCAGCTTGGTTCAGGGTACTGAAGCTTTCTTT
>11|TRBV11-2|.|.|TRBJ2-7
CASSLVAEQYF
TGTGCCAGCAGCTTAGTGGCGGAGCAGTACTTC
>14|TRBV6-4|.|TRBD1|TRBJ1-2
CASSAEGTGYGYTF
TGTGCCAGCAGTGCCGAGGGGACAGGATATGGCTACACCTTC
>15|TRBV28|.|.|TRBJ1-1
CASSLYSGQGTEAFF
TGTGCCAGCAGTTTATATTCGGGACAAGGAACTGAAGCTTTCTTT
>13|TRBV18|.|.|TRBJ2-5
CASSMVDLETQYF
TGTGCCAGCTCAATGGTGGACCTAGAGACCCAGTACTTC